These T cell receptor beta chains were read from a single sample in a study of blood T cell repertoires in COVID-19. TCRdb keeps only in-frame clones here, not all; method: immunoSEQ multiplex PCR. The table has hundreds of thousands of clones, roughly 85% seen once. The sequencing sample was made of peripheral blood. The receptors shown here come from a woman aged 50 to 65 who had recovered from COVID-19. CDR3s include the opening cysteine and the closing phenylalanine or tryptophan. The D gene is left open where the match is weak. Expanded clones get a size class; other rows say once, few or many, or leave the size out.

size | J | D | V | CDR3 | DNA
NA | TRBJ2-5 | TRBD2 | TRBV13 | CASSLGGRVLRETQYF | TGTGCCAGCAGCTTGGGGGGGAGGGTCCTCCGAGAGACCCAGTACTTC
NA | TRBJ1-2 | TRBD1 | TRBV6-5 | CASTRDRSQSGYTF | TGTGCCAGCACTCGGGACAGGAGTCAATCTGGCTACACCTTC
NA | TRBJ2-3 | NA | TRBV21-1 | CASSKACRGRCTDTQYF | TGTGCCAGCAGCAAAGCCTGTAGGGGGCGTTGCACAGATACGCAGTATTTT
NA | TRBJ2-3 | NA | TRBV5-5 | CASSAISGSDTQYF | TGTGCCAGCAGCGCAATATCGGGGTCAGATACGCAGTATTTT
NA | TRBJ1-5 | NA | TRBV4-2 | CASSQALGAYNSNQPQHF | TGTGCCAGCAGCCAAGCGCTGGGGGCCTACAATAGCAATCAGCCCCAGCATTTT
NA | TRBJ2-5 | NA | TRBV7-2 | CASNSQGGQETQYF | TGTGCCAGCAACTCCCAGGGCGGCCAAGAGACCCAGTACTTC
once | TRBJ2-7 | TRBD2 | TRBV18 | CASSPEREYYEQYF | TGTGCCAGCTCACCAGAGCGGGAGTACTACGAGCAGTACTTC
NA | TRBJ2-2 | NA | TRBV12-3/TRBV12-4 | CASNHRAGGELFF | TGTGCCAGCAACCACAGGGCGGGCGGGGAGCTGTTTTTT
NA | TRBJ1-5 | NA | TRBV19 | CASSIGAGAQPQHF | TGTGCCAGTAGTATAGGAGCAGGGGCACAGCCCCAGCATTTT
NA | TRBJ1-6 | NA | TRBV27 | CASRPILRAGEGSPLHF | TGTGCCAGCAGACCCATCCTTCGGGCAGGGGAGGGATCACCCCTCCACTTT
NA | TRBJ2-7 | TRBD1 | TRBV7-2 | CASSSWTGGDEQYF | TGTGCCAGCAGCTCCTGGACAGGGGGCGACGAGCAGTACTTC
NA | TRBJ1-1 | NA | TRBV7-2 | CASSPQGLMNTEAFF | TGTGCCAGCAGCCCCCAGGGGTTGATGAACACTGAAGCTTTCTTT
NA | TRBJ2-5 | NA | TRBV27 | CASSLGSPQETQYF | TGTGCCAGCAGTTTAGGCTCTCCCCAAGAGACCCAGTACTTC
NA | TRBJ2-7 | TRBD2 | TRBV4-3 | CASSQVLAAYEQYF | TGCGCCAGCAGCCAAGTTCTAGCGGCCTACGAGCAGTACTTC
NA | TRBJ1-1 | NA | TRBV6-5 | CASGQGWGEAFF | TGTGCCAGCGGTCAGGGGTGGGGTGAAGCTTTCTTT
NA | TRBJ2-3 | TRBD2 | TRBV25-1 | CATATSPHYTQYF | TGTGCCACCGCGACTAGCCCCCACTATACGCAGTATTTT
NA | TRBJ2-7 | TRBD1 | TRBV3-1/TRBV3-2 | CASSPVGQGFYEQYF | TGTGCCAGCAGCCCGGTGGGACAGGGGTTCTACGAGCAGTACTTC
NA | TRBJ1-5 | TRBD1 | TRBV4-3 | CASSPWTGENQPQHF | TGCGCCAGCAGCCCATGGACAGGGGAGAATCAGCCCCAGCATTTT
once | TRBJ2-3 | NA | TRBV28 | CASRVHRTDTQYF | TGTGCCAGCAGGGTACACCGCACAGATACGCAGTATTTT
NA | TRBJ2-7 | NA | TRBV11-2 | CASSAAPYEQYF | TGTGCCAGCAGCGCGGCCCCCTACGAGCAGTACTTC
NA | TRBJ1-2 | NA | TRBV28 | CASTLLGGYGYTF | TGTGCCAGCACCTTACTAGGGGGCTATGGCTACACCTTC
NA | TRBJ2-7 | NA | TRBV27 | CASSLRGPYEQYF | TGTGCCAGCAGTCTCAGGGGCCCCTACGAGCAGTACTTC
NA | TRBJ2-5 | TRBD1 | TRBV5-1 | CASSETGGRETQYF | TGCGCCAGCAGCGAGACAGGGGGTCGAGAGACCCAGTACTTC
NA | TRBJ2-5 | TRBD2 | TRBV27 | CASSSKREPPRETQYF | TGTGCCAGCAGCTCTAAGCGGGAGCCGCCACGTGAGACCCAGTACTTC
NA | TRBJ2-6 | TRBD1 | TRBV30 | CAWSYRGLVSGANVLTF | TGTGCCTGGAGTTACAGGGGGCTGGTCTCTGGGGCCAACGTCCTGACTTTC
NA | TRBJ2-7 | TRBD2 | TRBV19 | CASSNIAGVAYEQYF | TGTGCCAGTAGTAATATAGCGGGAGTGGCCTACGAGCAGTACTTC
NA | TRBJ1-1 | NA | TRBV11-1 | CASSPSNTEAFF | TGTGCCAGCAGTCCTTCGAACACTGAAGCTTTCTTT
NA | TRBJ2-3 | TRBD2 | TRBV27 | CASHSAGETTDTQYF | TGTGCCAGCCACTCAGCGGGAGAGACCACAGATACGCAGTATTTT
NA | TRBJ1-2 | TRBD1 | TRBV28 | CASSLRQGVSSNGYTF | TGTGCCAGCAGTCTTCGACAGGGAGTATCTTCGAATGGCTACACCTTC
once | TRBJ1-1 | NA | TRBV28 | CASSFGGAVNTEAFF | TGTGCCAGCAGCTTCGGGGGGGCGGTGAACACTGAAGCTTTCTTT
many | TRBJ2-7 | NA | TRBV5-8 | CASSLQDSYEQYF | TGTGCCAGCAGCTTGCAGGATTCCTACGAGCAGTACTTC
NA | TRBJ1-3 | NA | TRBV19 | CASIRDSAGNTIYF | TGTGCCAGTATCCGGGACTCTGCTGGAAACACCATATATTTT
NA | TRBJ2-7 | NA | TRBV28 | CASLSRRAHEQYF | TGTGCCAGCCTCAGCCGGAGGGCCCACGAGCAGTACTTC
NA | TRBJ1-6 | TRBD1 | TRBV15 | CATTRDSVNSPLHF | TGTGCCACCACCCGGGACAGCGTTAATTCACCCCTCCACTTT
NA | TRBJ1-2 | NA | TRBV19 | CASWGGEWYKANYGYTF | TGTGCCAGTTGGGGGGGCGAATGGTATAAAGCTAACTATGGCTACACCTTC
NA | TRBJ1-6 | NA | TRBV6-2/TRBV6-3 | CASSDSLPPLHF | TGTGCCAGCAGTGACAGCCTCCCCCCCCTCCACTTT
few | TRBJ2-7 | NA | TRBV6-1 | CASSEGRGTDLYEQYF | TGTGCCAGCAGTGAAGGTCGGGGGACGGACCTCTACGAGCAGTACTTC
NA | TRBJ1-6 | TRBD1 | TRBV5-1 | CASSTTGTASSYNSPLHF | TGCGCCAGCAGCACTACCGGGACAGCGAGCTCCTATAATTCACCCCTCCACTTT
NA | TRBJ2-5 | NA | TRBV6-2/TRBV6-3 | CASSRLGGEETQYF | TGTGCCAGCAGCCGACTGGGGGGAGAAGAGACCCAGTACTTC
NA | TRBJ1-6 | TRBD1 | TRBV6-2/TRBV6-3 | CASSRGQGLSPLHF | TGTGCCAGCAGTAGAGGACAGGGGCTTTCACCCCTCCACTTT
NA | TRBJ1-6 | NA | TRBV12-3/TRBV12-4 | CASSYGGSPLHF | TGTGCCAGCAGTTACGGGGGATCACCCCTCCACTTT
NA | TRBJ2-7 | NA | TRBV6-5 | CASSYSSQGYEQYF | TGTGCCAGCAGTTACTCGAGCCAGGGGTACGAGCAGTACTTC
NA | TRBJ1-5 | TRBD1 | TRBV28 | CASSPQGTGRSNQPQHF | TGTGCCAGCAGTCCCCAAGGGACAGGGAGGAGCAATCAGCCCCAGCATTTT
NA | TRBJ2-2 | TRBD2 | TRBV19 | CASNPLAGRTGELFF | TGTGCCAGTAACCCACTAGCGGGGCGGACCGGGGAGCTGTTTTTT
NA | TRBJ2-1 | TRBD2 | TRBV19 | CASSRAGTSGRANEQFF | TGTGCCAGTAGTCGAGCCGGGACTAGCGGGAGGGCCAATGAGCAGTTCTTC
NA | TRBJ2-7 | TRBD2 | TRBV7-3 | CASSLERGLGEQYF | TGTGCCAGCAGCTTAGAGCGGGGGCTCGGCGAGCAGTACTTC
NA | TRBJ2-7 | NA | TRBV18 | CASSFDITTYEQYF | TGTGCCAGCTCATTCGACATCACCACCTACGAGCAGTACTTC
NA | TRBJ2-1 | TRBD2 | TRBV11-3 | CASSHTWASGNNEQFF | TGTGCCAGCAGCCATACTTGGGCTAGCGGGAACAATGAGCAGTTCTTC
NA | TRBJ2-3 | NA | TRBV19 | CASSFNPSGDTQYF | TGTGCCAGTAGTTTCAACCCATCAGGGGATACGCAGTATTTT
many | TRBJ1-1 | NA | TRBV7-9 | CASSLGQNTEAFF | TGTGCCAGCAGCTTGGGACAGAACACTGAAGCTTTCTTT
NA | TRBJ2-7 | NA | TRBV7-9 | CASSLRQVDF | TGTGCCAGCAGCTTAAGACAGGTTGACTTC
many | TRBJ2-7 | NA | TRBV30 | CAWRGGLTPYEQYF | TGTGCCTGGAGGGGTGGACTAACCCCCTACGAGCAGTACTTC
NA | TRBJ1-5 | NA | TRBV7-8 | CASSLERVGNQPQHF | TGTGCCAGCAGCTTAGAGAGGGTTGGGAATCAGCCCCAGCATTTT
NA | TRBJ2-2 | TRBD1 | TRBV13 | CASSLSFRAGGYGGELFF | TGTGCCAGCAGCTTATCGTTTAGGGCAGGGGGCTACGGCGGGGAGCTGTTTTTT
NA | TRBJ2-5 | NA | TRBV21-1 | CASSKMDRGPETQYF | TGTGCCAGCAGCAAGATGGACAGGGGGCCAGAGACCCAGTACTTC